This entry lists 29 T cell receptor beta chains sequenced from one sample in a study of response to subunit inactivated influenza vaccine. TCRdb recomputed calls from the RT-PCR reads with MiXCR, one row per CDR3 protein. The data show around 200,000 distinct CDR3 sequences, 14% seen once. The source was CD8+ T cells sorted from PBMCs, collected more than 4 days after vaccination. These receptors were obtained from a man aged 45-65 years who received an inactivated influenza vaccine.

This clonotype was picked up a small number of times. The J gene is TRBJ2-1, the V gene TRBV20-1; D remains unclear. Germline V gene sequence: CDR1 DFQATT, CDR2 SNEGSKA (reference sequence). The V gene lost 5 bases and the J gene lost 5 bases, with 10 bases spanning the gap. There are 12 residues in the CDR3. CDR3 bases: TGCAGTGCTTCTCACTTTGACAATGAGCAGTTCTTC. Translating gives CSASHFDNEQFF.

This clonotype showed up just a few times. The rearrangement uses TRBV6-1 and TRBJ1-1; D is unresolved. CDR1 is MNHNS and CDR2 is SASEGT in the germline V gene. Trimming removed 6 bases at V and 2 bases at J, with 10 bases between. The CDR3 is made up of 13 amino acids. CDR3 region: CASSGIGNTEAFF. The CDR3 region has the DNA TGTGCCAGCAGCGGCATAGGAAACACTGAAGCTTTCTTT.

The J gene is TRBJ2-7, the V gene TRBV25-1; 8 bases fit TRBD1. Germline CDR1 reads MGHDK; CDR2 reads SYGVNS. The CDR3 loop spans 18 amino acids. V was clipped by 0 bases and J by 2 bases; unmatched bases: 12. CDR3 coding DNA: TGTGCCAGCAGTGAATATAGGGCCGGACAGGGACGAGCCTACGAGCAGTACTTC. Protein sequence: CASSEYRAGQGRAYEQYF.

V gene TRBV16 combines with J gene TRBJ2-7, with D possibly being TRBD1 (5 bases). Trimming removed 3 bases at V and 5 bases at J, with 11 bases between. Germline V gene sequence: CDR1 KGHSY, CDR2 FQNENV. This CDR3 spans 13 amino acids. This CDR3 reads CASSQWGGHEQYF. The CDR3 nucleotides are TGTGCCAGCAGCCAGTGGGGCGGCCACGAGCAGTACTTC.

V usage is TRBV4-1 and J usage is TRBJ2-4; TRBD1 aligns across 9 bases. V was clipped by 3 bases and J by 0 bases; unmatched bases: 6. Germline assignment: CDR1 MGHRA and CDR2 YSYEKL. The CDR3 is 17 residues long. CDR3 in amino acids: CASSHPGTGIAKNIQYF. In DNA form, the CDR3 reads TGCGCCAGCAGCCACCCCGGGACAGGGATAGCCAAAAACATTCAGTACTTC.

The chain uses TRBV10-3 and TRBJ1-4; TRBD1 aligns across 11 bases. CDR3 length: 15 residues. Germline lookup yields CDR1 ENHRY and CDR2 SYGVKD. V dropped 0 bases and J dropped 7; count of bases not matched to a gene: 1. The CDR3, as DNA: TGTGCCATCAGTGAGTCGGGGACAGGGGGTGAAAAACTGTTTTTT. Translated, it gives CAISESGTGGEKLFF.

This clonotype showed up just a few times. V gene TRBV4-1 combines with J gene TRBJ1-2, with D perhaps TRBD1 (5 bases). Trimming pared 4 bases from V and 3 bases from J, leaving 15 bases between. There are 15 residues in the CDR3. Germline-derived CDR1 and CDR2 are MGHRA and YSYEKL. CDR3 coding DNA: TGCGCCAGCAGCCCTAGGGGCCCGGGGGACTATGGCTACACCTTC. This encodes CASSPRGPGDYGYTF.

This clonotype was counted a few times. The chain employs TRBV10-3 and TRBJ2-7, with D possibly matching TRBD2 (6 bases). V lost 2 bases to trimming and J lost 4 bases, with 15 bases between them. The CDR3 runs 15 residues. CDR1 is ENHRY, CDR2 SYGVKD, per germline. Written as DNA, the CDR3 is TGTGCCATCAGTGAGCCCGGGACGGGAGTTTACGAGCAGTACTTC. The encoded protein is CAISEPGTGVYEQYF.

The V call is TRBV4-3, the J call TRBJ1-1; 7 nucleotides match TRBD1. Trimming took 4 bases from V and 3 from J; bases not matched to a gene: 11. CDR3 length equals 16 residues. CDR1 is LGHNA, CDR2 YSLEER, per germline. The CDR3 nucleotides are TGCGCCAGCAGCCCTCTCGCGACAGGGAGGGACACTGAAGCTTTCTTT. This codes for CASSPLATGRDTEAFF.

J is TRBJ2-2 and V is TRBV30; tentative D call: TRBD2 (6 bases). The germline gives CDR1 GTSNPN, CDR2 SVGIG (reference sequence). V gave up 2 bases and J gave up 6 bases, with 16 bases separating them. The CDR3 length is 15 residues. CDR3 amino acids: CAWSLELRGSGELFF. Written as DNA, the CDR3 is TGTGCCTGGAGTCTAGAACTTCGGGGGTCCGGGGAGCTGTTTTTT.

This clonotype was recorded a few times. This chain uses TRBV27 with TRBJ2-7; tentative D call: TRBD2 (6 bases). Germline values: CDR1 MNHEY, CDR2 SMNVEV (reference sequence). Trimming removed 5 bases at V and 3 bases at J, with 11 bases between. The CDR3 is made up of 13 amino acids. Here the CDR3 reads CASSAFGGYEQYF. CDR3 in DNA: TGTGCCAGCAGTGCCTTCGGGGGCTACGAGCAGTACTTC.

The V gene is TRBV14, the J gene TRBJ1-1, with D uncertain. The CDR3 contains 18 residues. The ends were cut back, 7 bases at V and 3 bases at J, with 27 bases in the middle. CDR1 and CDR2 from the germline V gene are SGHDN and FVKESK. The CDR3 sequence: CASIEWGKGRVYDTEAFF. The CDR3, as DNA: TGTGCCAGCATCGAGTGGGGAAAGGGTAGGGTGTATGACACTGAAGCTTTCTTT. Full variable domain (rest looked up from reference TRBV14 and TRBJ1-1): EAGVTQFPSHSVIEKGQTVTLRCDPISGHDNLYWYRRVMGKEIKFLLHFVKESKQDESGMPNNRFLAERTGGTYSTLKVQPAELEDSGVYFCASIEWGKGRVYDTEAFFGQGTRLTVV.

The chain employs TRBV27 and TRBJ2-7, with a tentative D call TRBD1 (5 bases). Germline CDR1 reads MNHEY; CDR2 reads SMNVEV (reference sequence). Between the trimmed V and J ends, which lost 1 base and 5 bases, there was a span of 9 bases. The CDR3 consists of 13 residues. The CDR3, as DNA: TGTGCCAGCAGTTTATGGCCGACAGACGAGCAGTACTTC. It specifies CASSLWPTDEQYF.

This clonotype was found a few times. V usage is TRBV7-9 and J usage is TRBJ2-7; the match to TRBD1 covers 8 bases. This CDR3 has 12 amino acids. Per germline, CDR1 SEHNR and CDR2 FQNEAQ (reference sequence). The ends lost 3 bases at V and 6 bases at J; junction bases unmatched: 1. Here the CDR3 reads CASSFRGLEQYF. In DNA, the CDR3 is TGTGCCAGCAGCTTCAGGGGGCTCGAGCAGTACTTC. Combining the CDR3 with reference TRBV7-9 and TRBJ2-7 gives the whole variable domain DTGVSQNPRHKITKRGQNVTFRCDPISEHNRLYWYRQTLGQGPEFLTYFQNEAQLEKSRLLSDRFSAERPKGSFSTLEIQRTEQGDSAMYLCASSFRGLEQYFGPGTRLTVT.

This chain uses TRBV10-3 with TRBJ2-3; D is undetermined. The CDR3 has 14 residues. Germline V CDR1 and CDR2: ENHRY, SYGVKD. V was shortened by 2 bases and J by 7 bases, with 13 bases between the two germline ends. The DNA for the CDR3 is TGTGCCATCAGTGAGACGGGTTCTCGGAATACGCAGTATTTT. Its protein product is CAISETGSRNTQYF.

This rearrangement joins TRBV24-1 to TRBJ2-7; unclear D gene. The CDR3 is 13 residues long. Germline V gives CDR1 KGHDR, CDR2 SFDVKD. Trimming left V 4 bases short and J 1 base short, with 7 bases between. This CDR3 is CATSEDGSYEQYF. The CDR3 region has the DNA TGTGCCACCAGTGAGGACGGGTCCTACGAGCAGTACTTC.

This clonotype has just a few counts. The chain employs TRBV20-1 and TRBJ2-1; the D is unclear. Germline CDR1 is DFQATT and CDR2 is SNEGSKA (reference sequence). CDR3 length: 14 amino acids. The V end was cut by 6 bases, the J end by 1 base, with 13 bases between. CDR3 sequence (DNA): TGCAGTGCCCCTGGACCGTTATCCTACAATGAGCAGTTCTTC. It yields the protein CSAPGPLSYNEQFF.

This clonotype was seen at least ten times. V and J are TRBV28 and TRBJ2-7; a possible D gene is TRBD1 (6 bases). The V gene's germline CDR1 is MDHEN and CDR2 SYDVKM. V was trimmed by 3 bases and J by 2 bases, leaving 11 bases between them. The CDR3 loop spans 14 amino acids. The CDR3: CASSLSTGTYEQYF. DNA of the CDR3: TGTGCCAGCAGTTTGTCGACAGGAACCTACGAGCAGTACTTC.

This clonotype showed up just a few times. V gene TRBV18 combines with J gene TRBJ2-2, with D hard to call. V was shortened by 3 bases and J by 6 bases, with 11 bases between the two germline ends. Germline values: CDR1 KGHSH, CDR2 LQKENI. This CDR3 region has 14 residues. The CDR3 here is CASSPTTSSGELFF. In DNA form, the CDR3 reads TGTGCCAGCTCACCTACGACGAGCTCCGGGGAGCTGTTTTTT.

In its sample, this clonotype was seen many times. The V gene is TRBV20-1, the J gene TRBJ2-7; 11 nucleotides agree with TRBD2. Germline values: CDR1 DFQATT, CDR2 SNEGSKA (reference sequence). J lost 5 bases, V lost 5 bases, and 5 bases had no gene match. The length of the CDR3 is 13 residues. CDR3 protein: CSAPIAGGHEQYF. CDR3 sequence (DNA): TGCAGTGCTCCGATAGCGGGAGGGCACGAGCAGTACTTC.

This clonotype was found a few times. This sequence joins TRBV10-3 and TRBJ2-7, with TRBD1 identical over 9 bases. There are 14 residues in the CDR3. Trimming at V came to 7 bases and at J to 5 bases, leaving 9 bases not matched to a gene. From germline, CDR1 is ENHRY and CDR2 SYGVKD. This CDR3 reads CAINSGQGAHEQYF. The DNA for the CDR3 is TGTGCCATCAATTCGGGACAGGGAGCCCACGAGCAGTACTTC.

There are a few counts of this clonotype. The chain links TRBV2 to TRBJ2-1; D may match TRBD1 or TRBD2 (5 bases each). The CDR3 covers 11 residues. Trimming shortened V by 6 bases and J by 10 bases, and 10 bases separated the two germline ends. Germline lookup yields CDR1 SNHLY and CDR2 FYNNEI. The CDR3 region is CASRGVEEQFF. The CDR3 bases are TGTGCCAGCAGGGGGGTAGAGGAGCAGTTCTTC.

This clonotype was picked up a small number of times. This rearrangement joins TRBV7-8 to TRBJ2-3; D may be TRBD1 or TRBD2 (6 bases each). This CDR3 spans 14 amino acids. Germline CDR1 is SGHVS and CDR2 is FQNEAQ. V was shortened by 5 bases and J by 5 bases, with 14 bases between the two germline ends. The CDR3 nucleotides are TGTGCCAGCAGCCCGGGGGCCAGGGGAGATACGCAGTATTTT. This codes for CASSPGARGDTQYF.

The table lists this clonotype with many counts. The genes are TRBV19 and TRBJ1-5; D ambiguous. V was pared by 7 bases and J by 4 bases, with 17 bases between. Germline CDR1 reads LNHDA; CDR2 reads SQIVND (reference sequence). This CDR3 contains 15 residues. CDR3 bases: TGTGCCAGTATGGCGGTATTCGGAACTAATCAGCCCCAGCATTTT. Its translation is CASMAVFGTNQPQHF. Variable domain in full (rest from reference TRBV19 and TRBJ1-5): DGGITQSPKYLFRKEGQNVTLSCEQNLNHDAMYWYRQDPGQGLRLIYYSQIVNDFQKGDIAEGYSVSREKKESFPLTVTSAQKNPTAFYLCASMAVFGTNQPQHFGDGTRLSIL.

To note about this clonotype: One junction end disagrees with the germline gene, perhaps due to a read error. The chain employs TRBV29-1 and TRBJ2-1; unclear D gene. Germline assignment: CDR1 SQVTM and CDR2 ANQGSEA. The CDR3 loop spans 13 amino acids. The CDR3 coding sequence is TGCAGCGTTGAAGATGGCCTCTACAATGAGAAGTTCTTC. Its translation is CSVEDGLYNEKFF.

The chain links TRBV4-2 to TRBJ1-6; possible D gene TRBD1, 5 bases. The germline V gene encodes CDR1 LGHNA and CDR2 YNFKEQ. The CDR3 is 19 residues long. V was clipped by 0 bases and J by 0 bases, with 15 bases between them. The CDR3 here is CASSQEGRGMSSYNSPLHF. The CDR3 DNA is TGTGCCAGCAGCCAAGAAGGAAGGGGCATGAGCTCCTATAATTCACCCCTCCACTTT.

A word on this clonotype: This sequence may be a read error, since a much larger clone differs from it by one base. V and J are TRBV7-6 and TRBJ2-3; D is uncertain. The CDR3 runs 14 residues. Germline V gives CDR1 SGHVS, CDR2 FNYEAQ. Trimming removed 0 bases at V and 0 bases at J, with 4 bases between. In nucleotides, the CDR3 is TGTGCCAGCAGCTTAGCCGCTAGCACAGATACGCAGTATTTT. Translation: CASSLAASTDTQYF.

The chain has TRBV6-5 and TRBJ2-2; no clear D. V lost 2 bases to trimming and J lost 5 bases, with 6 bases between them. CDR3 length equals 13 residues. The germline V gene encodes CDR1 MNHEY and CDR2 SVGAGI. The CDR3 region has the DNA TGTGCCAGCAGTTACGGCGGAACCGGGGAGCTGTTTTTT. It translates to CASSYGGTGELFF.

The genes are TRBV9 and TRBJ2-3; D not certain. CDR1 and CDR2 from the germline V gene are SGDLS and YYNGEE. V was trimmed by 4 bases and J by 0 bases, leaving 12 bases between them. The CDR3 extends over 15 amino acids. Written as DNA, the CDR3 is TGTGCCAGCAGCCCCCATCATCGTAGCACAGATACGCAGTATTTT. Protein sequence: CASSPHHRSTDTQYF. Combining the CDR3 with reference TRBV9 and TRBJ2-3 gives the whole variable domain DSGVTQTPKHLITATGQRVTLRCSPRSGDLSVYWYQQSLDQGLQFLIQYYNGEERAKGNILERFSAQQFPDLHSELNLSSLELGDSALYFCASSPHHRSTDTQYFGPGTRLTVL.